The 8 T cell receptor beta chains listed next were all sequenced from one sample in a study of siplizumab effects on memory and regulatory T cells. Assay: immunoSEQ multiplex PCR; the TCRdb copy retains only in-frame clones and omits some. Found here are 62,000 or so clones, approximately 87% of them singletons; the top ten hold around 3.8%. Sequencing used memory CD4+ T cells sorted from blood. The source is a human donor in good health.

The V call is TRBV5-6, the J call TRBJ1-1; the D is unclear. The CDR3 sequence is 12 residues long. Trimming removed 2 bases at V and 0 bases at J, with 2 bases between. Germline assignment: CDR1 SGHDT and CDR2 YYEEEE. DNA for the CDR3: TGTGCCAGCAGCTTCATGAACACTGAAGCTTTCTTT. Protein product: CASSFMNTEAFF.

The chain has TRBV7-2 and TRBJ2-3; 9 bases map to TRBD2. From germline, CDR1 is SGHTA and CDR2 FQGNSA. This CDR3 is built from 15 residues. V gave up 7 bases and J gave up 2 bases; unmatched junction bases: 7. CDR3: CASTSSGAFTDTQYF. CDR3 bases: TGTGCCAGCACCTCTAGCGGGGCCTTCACAGATACGCAGTATTTT.

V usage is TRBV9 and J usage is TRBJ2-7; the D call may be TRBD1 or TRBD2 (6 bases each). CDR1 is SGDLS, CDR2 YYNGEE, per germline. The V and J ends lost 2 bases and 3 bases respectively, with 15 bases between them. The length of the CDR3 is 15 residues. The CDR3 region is CASSVEGGHDYEQYF. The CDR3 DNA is TGTGCCAGCAGCGTCGAGGGGGGACATGACTACGAGCAGTACTTC.

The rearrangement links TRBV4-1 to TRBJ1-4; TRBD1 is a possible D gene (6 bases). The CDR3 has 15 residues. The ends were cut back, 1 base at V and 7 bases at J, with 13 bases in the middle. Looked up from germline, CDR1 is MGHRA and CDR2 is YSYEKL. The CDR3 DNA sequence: TGCGCCAGCAGCCAAGCAGGGGCGCAGGGTGAAAAACTGTTTTTT. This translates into CASSQAGAQGEKLFF.

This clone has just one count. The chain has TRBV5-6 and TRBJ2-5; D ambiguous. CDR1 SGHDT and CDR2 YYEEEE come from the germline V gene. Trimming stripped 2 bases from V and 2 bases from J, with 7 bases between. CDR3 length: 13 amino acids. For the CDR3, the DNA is TGTGCCAGCAGCTTCGAGAGTCAAGAGACCCAGTACTTC. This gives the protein CASSFESQETQYF. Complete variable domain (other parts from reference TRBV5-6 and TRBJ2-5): DAGVTQSPTHLIKTRGQQVTLRCSPKSGHDTVSWYQQALGQGPQFIFQYYEEEERQRGNFPDRFSGHQFPNYSSELNVNALLLGDSALYLCASSFESQETQYFGPGTRLLVL.

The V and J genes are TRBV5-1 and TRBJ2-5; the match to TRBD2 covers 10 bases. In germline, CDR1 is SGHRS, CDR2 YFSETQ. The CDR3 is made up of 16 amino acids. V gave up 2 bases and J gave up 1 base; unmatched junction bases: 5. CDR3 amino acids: CASSLAGGWSQETQYF. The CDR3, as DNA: TGCGCCAGCAGCTTAGCGGGGGGGTGGTCCCAAGAGACCCAGTACTTC.

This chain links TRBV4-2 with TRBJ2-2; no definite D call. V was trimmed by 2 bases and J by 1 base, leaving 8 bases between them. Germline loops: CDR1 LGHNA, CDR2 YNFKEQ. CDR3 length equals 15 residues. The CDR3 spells CASSQNLGNTGELFF. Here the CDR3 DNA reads TGTGCCAGCAGCCAAAACCTAGGGAACACCGGGGAGCTGTTTTTT.

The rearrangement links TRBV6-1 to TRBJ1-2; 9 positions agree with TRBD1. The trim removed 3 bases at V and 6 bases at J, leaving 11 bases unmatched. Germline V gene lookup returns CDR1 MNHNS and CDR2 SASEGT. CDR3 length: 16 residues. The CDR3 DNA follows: TGTGCCAGCAGTGATCGATCCCGAGGACAGGGGAATGGCTACACCTTC. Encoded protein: CASSDRSRGQGNGYTF.